This TCR beta chain originates from a study of blood T cell repertoires in COVID-19. Whole-study context: Acute and convalescent COVID-19 samples came from the United States, Italy and Spain. The cDNA or gDNA used as material had been derived from T cells, B-cell-depleted T cells, or PBMCs.

This clone is a singleton in its sample. Germline values: CDR1 KGHSH, CDR2 LQKENI. CDR3 length: 12 amino acids. V was cut by 4 bases and J by 3 bases, with 5 bases left in between. How the authors handled the data: Amplifying reference gene primers gave estimates of nucleated cell counts. Clones were read by immunoSEQ multiplex PCR, and TCRdb kept only the in-frame ones, dropping some. The V and J calls and clone size come from that table; D and trimming were worked out from the DNA. The repertoire holds approximately 90,000 clones, with around 80% as singletons. The sequence came from a woman aged 80 or older with acute or convalescent COVID-19. Sample: peripheral blood. The chain employs TRBV18 and TRBJ2-3, with unresolved D. CDR3: CASSLETDTQYF. For the CDR3, the DNA is TGTGCCAGCTCACTCGAGACAGATACGCAGTATTTT. Complete variable domain (other parts from reference TRBV18 and TRBJ2-3): NAGVMQNPRHLVRRRGQEARLRCSPMKGHSHVYWYRQLPEEGLKFMVYLQKENIIDESGMPKERFSAEFPKEGPSILRIQQVVRGDSAAYFCASSLETDTQYFGPGTRLTVL.